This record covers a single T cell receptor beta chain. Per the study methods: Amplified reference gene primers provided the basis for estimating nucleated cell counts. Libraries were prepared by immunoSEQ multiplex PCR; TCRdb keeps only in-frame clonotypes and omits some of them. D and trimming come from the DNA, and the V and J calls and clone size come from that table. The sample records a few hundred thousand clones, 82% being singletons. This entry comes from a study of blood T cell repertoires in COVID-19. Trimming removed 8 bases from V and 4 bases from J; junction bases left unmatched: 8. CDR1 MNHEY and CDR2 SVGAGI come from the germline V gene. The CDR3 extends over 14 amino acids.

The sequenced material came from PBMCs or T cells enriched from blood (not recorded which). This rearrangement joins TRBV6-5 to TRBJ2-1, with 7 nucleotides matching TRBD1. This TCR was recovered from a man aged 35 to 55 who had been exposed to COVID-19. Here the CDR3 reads CASRQGGNYNEQFF. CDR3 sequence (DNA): TGTGCCAGCCGACAGGGTGGTAATTACAATGAGCAGTTCTTC.